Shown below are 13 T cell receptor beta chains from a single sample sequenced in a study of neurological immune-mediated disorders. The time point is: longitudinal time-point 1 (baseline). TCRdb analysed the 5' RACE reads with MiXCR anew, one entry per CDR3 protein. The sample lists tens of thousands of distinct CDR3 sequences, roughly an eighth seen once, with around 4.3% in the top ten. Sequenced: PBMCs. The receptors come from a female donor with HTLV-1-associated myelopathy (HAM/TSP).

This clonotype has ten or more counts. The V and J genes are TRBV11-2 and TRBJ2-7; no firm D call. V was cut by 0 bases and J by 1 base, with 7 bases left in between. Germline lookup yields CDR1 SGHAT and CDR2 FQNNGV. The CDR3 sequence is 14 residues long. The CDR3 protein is CASSLDQVSYEQYF. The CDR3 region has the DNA TGTGCCAGCAGCTTAGATCAGGTTTCCTACGAGCAGTACTTC.

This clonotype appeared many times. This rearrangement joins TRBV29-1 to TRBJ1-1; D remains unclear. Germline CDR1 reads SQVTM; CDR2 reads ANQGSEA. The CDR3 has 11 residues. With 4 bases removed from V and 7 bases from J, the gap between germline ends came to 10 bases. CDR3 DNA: TGCAGCGTTGGGGGAGGGCTTGAAGCTTTCTTT. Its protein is CSVGGGLEAFF.

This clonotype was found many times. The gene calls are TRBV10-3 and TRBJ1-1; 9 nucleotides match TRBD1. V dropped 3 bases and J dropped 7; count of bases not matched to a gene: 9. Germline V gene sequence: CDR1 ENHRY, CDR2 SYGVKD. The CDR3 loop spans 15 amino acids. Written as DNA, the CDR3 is TGTGCCATCAGTGAAGGATTACAGGGGGCTGATGAAGCTTTCTTT. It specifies CAISEGLQGADEAFF.

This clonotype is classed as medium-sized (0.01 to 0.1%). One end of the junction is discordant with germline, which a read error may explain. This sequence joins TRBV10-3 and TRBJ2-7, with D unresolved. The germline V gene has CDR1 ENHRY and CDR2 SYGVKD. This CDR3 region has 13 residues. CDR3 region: CAIRADGTYEHYF. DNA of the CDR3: TGTGCCATCAGAGCAGACGGTACCTACGAGCACTACTTC.

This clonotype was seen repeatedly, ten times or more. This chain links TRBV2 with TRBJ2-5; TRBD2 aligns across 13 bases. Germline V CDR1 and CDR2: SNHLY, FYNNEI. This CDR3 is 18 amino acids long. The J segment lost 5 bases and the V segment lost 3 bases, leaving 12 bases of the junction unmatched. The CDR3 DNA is TGTGCCAGCAGTGAGAGACTAGCGGGGGGCCCCCTGCGGGAGACCCAGTACTTC. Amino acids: CASSERLAGGPLRETQYF.

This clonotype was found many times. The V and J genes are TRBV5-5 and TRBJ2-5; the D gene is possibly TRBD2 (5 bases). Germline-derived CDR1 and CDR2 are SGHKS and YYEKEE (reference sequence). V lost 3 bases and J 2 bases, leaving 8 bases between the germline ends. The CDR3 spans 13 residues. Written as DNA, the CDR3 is TGTGCCAGCAGCTCGACGGGACAAGAGACCCAGTACTTC. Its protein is CASSSTGQETQYF. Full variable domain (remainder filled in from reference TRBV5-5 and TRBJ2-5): DAGVTQSPTHLIKTRGQQVTLRCSPISGHKSVSWYQQVLGQGPQFIFQYYEKEERGRGNFPDRFSARQFPNYSSELNVNALLLGDSALYLCASSSTGQETQYFGPGTRLLVL.

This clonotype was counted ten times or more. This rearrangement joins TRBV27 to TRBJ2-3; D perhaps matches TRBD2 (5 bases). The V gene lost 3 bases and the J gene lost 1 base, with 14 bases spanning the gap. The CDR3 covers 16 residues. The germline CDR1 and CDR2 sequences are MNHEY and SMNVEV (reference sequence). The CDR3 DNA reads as TGTGCCAGCAGTTTGCGGCCCCGGGGTGGCACAGATACGCAGTATTTT. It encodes CASSLRPRGGTDTQYF.

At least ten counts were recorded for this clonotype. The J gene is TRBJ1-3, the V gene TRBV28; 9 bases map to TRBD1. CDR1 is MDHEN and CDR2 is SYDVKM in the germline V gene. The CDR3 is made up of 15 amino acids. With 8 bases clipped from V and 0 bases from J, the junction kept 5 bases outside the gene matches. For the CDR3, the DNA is TGTGCCAGCGGTGAGACAGGGGGCTCTGGAAACACCATATATTTT. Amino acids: CASGETGGSGNTIYF. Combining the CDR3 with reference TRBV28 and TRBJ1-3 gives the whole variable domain DVKVTQSSRYLVKRTGEKVFLECVQDMDHENMFWYRQDPGLGLRLIYFSYDVKMKEKGDIPEGYSVSREKKERFSLILESASTNQTSMYLCASGETGGSGNTIYFGEGSWLTVV.

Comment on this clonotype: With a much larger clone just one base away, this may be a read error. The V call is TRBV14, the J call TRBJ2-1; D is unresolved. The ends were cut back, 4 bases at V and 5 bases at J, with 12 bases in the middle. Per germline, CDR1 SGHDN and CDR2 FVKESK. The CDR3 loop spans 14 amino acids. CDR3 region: CASSRNRSNNEQFF. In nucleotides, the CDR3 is TGTGCCAGCAGCCGGAACAGATCTAACAATGAGCAGTTCTTC. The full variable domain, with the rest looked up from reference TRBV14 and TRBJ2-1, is EAGVTQFPSHSVIEKGQTVTLRCDPISGHDNLYWYRRVMGKEIKFLLHFVKESKQDESGMPNNRFLAERTGGTYSTLKVQPAELEDSGVYFCASSRNRSNNEQFFGPGTRLTVL.

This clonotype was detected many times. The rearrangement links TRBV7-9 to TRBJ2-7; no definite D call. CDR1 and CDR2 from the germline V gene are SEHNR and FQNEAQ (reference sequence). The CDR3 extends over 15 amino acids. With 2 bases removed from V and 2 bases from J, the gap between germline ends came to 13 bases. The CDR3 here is CASSLNSGGTYEQYF. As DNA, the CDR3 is TGTGCCAGCAGCTTAAATTCCGGTGGGACCTACGAGCAGTACTTC.

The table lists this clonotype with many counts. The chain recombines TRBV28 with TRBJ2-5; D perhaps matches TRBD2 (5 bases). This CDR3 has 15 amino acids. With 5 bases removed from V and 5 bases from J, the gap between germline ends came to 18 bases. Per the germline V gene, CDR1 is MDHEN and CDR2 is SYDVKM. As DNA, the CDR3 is TGTGCCAGCAGTCCCCCACGGGGATTGATGGAGACCCAGTACTTC. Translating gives CASSPPRGLMETQYF.

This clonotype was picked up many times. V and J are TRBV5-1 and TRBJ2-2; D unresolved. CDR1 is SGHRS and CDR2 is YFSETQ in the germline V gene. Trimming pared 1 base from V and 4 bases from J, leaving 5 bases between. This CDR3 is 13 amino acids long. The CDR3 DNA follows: TGCGCCAGCAGCTTGACAGTCACCGGGGAGCTGTTTTTT. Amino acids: CASSLTVTGELFF.

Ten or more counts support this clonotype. CDR3 residues: CSASHGADTQYF. The CDR3 DNA reads TGCAGTGCTTCGCACGGTGCAGATACGCAGTATTTT. The V gene is TRBV20-1, the J gene TRBJ2-3; no firm D call. Germline V gene data show CDR1 as DFQATT and CDR2 as SNEGSKA (reference sequence). This CDR3 comprises 12 residues. V lost 5 bases, J lost 4 bases, and 10 bases lay in between.